Listed below are T cell receptor beta chains from one sample, sequenced in a study of shared clonotypes between healthy human individuals. The repertoire was sequenced with immunoSEQ multiplex PCR; TCRdb's copy has only in-frame clones and lacks some. The sample lists a few million clones, around 95% occurring once. The specimen sequenced was naive CD8+ T cells from PBMCs. All receptors come from a man younger than 35 in good health. Some clones in this sample may be carry-over from other donors' samples. The CDR3 runs from the conserved cysteine through the conserved F or W. Each record gives: V gene, D gene, CDR3 length, clone size, J gene, CDR3 DNA, CDR3 protein. The D gene is left open where the match is weak. The size entry is marked missing in some rows and otherwise reads once, few, many or a size class.

TRBV14	-	15	-	TRBJ1-4	TGTGCCAGCAGCACCAGGGACACCGGATATGAAAAACTGTTTTTT	CASSTRDTGYEKLFF
TRBV19	-	13	-	TRBJ1-4	TGTGCCAGCAGACCGCTACTCAATGAAAAACTGTTTTTT	CASRPLLNEKLFF
TRBV25-1	-	15	-	TRBJ2-7	TGTGCCAGCAGTGAATATTACAGAGCAGACTACGAGCAGTACTTC	CASSEYYRADYEQYF
TRBV6-1	-	14	-	TRBJ2-7	TGTGCCAGCGGAGAGGGGCGCCCTCCTTACGAGCAGTACTTC	CASGEGRPPYEQYF
TRBV5-1	-	11	-	TRBJ2-7	TGCGCCAGCAGCTTGGCCGGGGAGCAGTACTTC	CASSLAGEQYF
TRBV10-3	-	13	-	TRBJ2-4	TGTGCCATCAGTGAGGGACAGAAAAACATTCAGTACTTC	CAISEGQKNIQYF
TRBV4-1	-	13	-	TRBJ1-2	TGCGCCAGCAGCTCATCCAGCGGCTATGGCTACACCTTC	CASSSSSGYGYTF
TRBV14	TRBD2	14	once	TRBJ2-1	TGTGCCAGCAGCCAAGAATGGGGGGGCAATGAGCAGTTCTTC	CASSQEWGGNEQFF
TRBV27	TRBD1	14	-	TRBJ1-4	TGTGCCAGCAGTCAGGACAGGGGAAGTGAAAAACTGTTTTTT	CASSQDRGSEKLFF
TRBV19	TRBD1	17	-	TRBJ1-2	TGTGCCAGTAGTACCAGGAGGCTAGACAGGGAATTCTATGGCTACACCTTC	CASSTRRLDREFYGYTF
TRBV9	-	14	-	TRBJ2-7	TGTGCCAGCAGCGCCGGGGACGGATCCTACGAGCAGTACTTC	CASSAGDGSYEQYF
TRBV9	TRBD2	17	-	TRBJ2-2	TGTGCCAGCAGCGTAAGCACTAGCGGCGCGAACACCGGGGAGCTGTTTTTT	CASSVSTSGANTGELFF
TRBV19	-	13	-	TRBJ2-5	TGTGCCAGTAGTTGGGGTGGTGGAGAGACCCAGTACTTC	CASSWGGGETQYF
TRBV7-9	-	14	-	TRBJ2-7	TGTGCCAGCAGCTCCTCCGGAACGGCGTCCGAGCAGTACTTC	CASSSSGTASEQYF
TRBV13	TRBD2	13	-	TRBJ2-4	TGTGCCAGCAGCTTAGGGCTAGCGGGAAACAGGTACTTC	CASSLGLAGNRYF
TRBV6-5	-	13	-	TRBJ1-1	TGTGCCAGCAGTTATACGGACAACACTGAAGCTTTCTTT	CASSYTDNTEAFF
TRBV10-2	TRBD2	17	-	TRBJ2-1	TGCGCCAGCAGTGAGTCTAGCGGGAGAATGGTCTACAATGAGCAGTTCTTC	CASSESSGRMVYNEQFF
TRBV7-9	TRBD2	17	-	TRBJ2-1	TGTGCCAGCAGCTCTCAACTAGCGGGGGGTTTCTACAATGAGCAGTTCTTC	CASSSQLAGGFYNEQFF
TRBV10-3	-	12	once	TRBJ2-2	TGTGCCATCAGACTAGACACCGGGGAGCTGTTTTTT	CAIRLDTGELFF
TRBV27	-	14	-	TRBJ1-2	TGTGCCAGCAGTCCGGACGGGTCCGACTATGGCTACACCTTC	CASSPDGSDYGYTF
TRBV29-1	TRBD1	18	once	TRBJ2-1	TGCAGCGTTGAAGGAGGGACAGGGACCCTCCTTACCTACAATGAGCAGTTCTTC	CSVEGGTGTLLTYNEQFF
TRBV7-9	-	15	-	TRBJ1-1	TGTGCCAGCAGCGCGGTAGAGGGGCGAAGAACTGAAGCTTTCTTT	CASSAVEGRRTEAFF